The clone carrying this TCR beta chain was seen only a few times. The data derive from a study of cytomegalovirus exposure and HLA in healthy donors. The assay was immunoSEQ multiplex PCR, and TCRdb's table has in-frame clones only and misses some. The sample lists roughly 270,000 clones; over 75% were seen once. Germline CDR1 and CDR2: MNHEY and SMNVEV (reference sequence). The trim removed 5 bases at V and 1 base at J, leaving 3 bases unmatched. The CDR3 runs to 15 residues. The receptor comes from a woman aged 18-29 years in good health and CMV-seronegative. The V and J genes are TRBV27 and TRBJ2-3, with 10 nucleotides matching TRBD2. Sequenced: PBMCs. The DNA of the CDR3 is TGTGCCAGCAGTCAAAGCGGGAGGGGCACAGATACGCAGTATTTT. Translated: CASSQSGRGTDTQYF.